Listed here is a single T cell receptor (beta chain). Its antigen remains unknown. This sample was taken from a study of T cell responses to AZD1222 COVID-19 vaccine. TCRdb's table, derived via immunoSEQ multiplex PCR, lists solely in-frame clones and lacks some. The sample carries 140,000 to 150,000 clones, roughly 80% recorded once. From germline, CDR1 is SGHVS and CDR2 FNYEAQ. V shed 1 base, J shed 4 bases, and the junction held 3 bases outside the gene matches. The CDR3 spans 15 residues. Study conclusions and caveats: Among spike-specific TCRs, nearly half reportedly target unmutated variant regions. CD4 TCRs covered the whole spike, strongest at regions 160-218 and 743-854. Spike-specific TCR depth and breadth grew after two AZD1222 doses.

The sample here was peripheral blood, taken on day 0 of MenACWY control vaccination. The receptor was isolated from an adult in good health. The rearrangement uses TRBV7-6 and TRBJ2-3; the match to TRBD2 covers 9 bases. In nucleotides, the CDR3 is TGTGCCAGCAGCTTAGTCGGCGGGGGGGCAGATACGCAGTATTTT. This gives the protein CASSLVGGGADTQYF.